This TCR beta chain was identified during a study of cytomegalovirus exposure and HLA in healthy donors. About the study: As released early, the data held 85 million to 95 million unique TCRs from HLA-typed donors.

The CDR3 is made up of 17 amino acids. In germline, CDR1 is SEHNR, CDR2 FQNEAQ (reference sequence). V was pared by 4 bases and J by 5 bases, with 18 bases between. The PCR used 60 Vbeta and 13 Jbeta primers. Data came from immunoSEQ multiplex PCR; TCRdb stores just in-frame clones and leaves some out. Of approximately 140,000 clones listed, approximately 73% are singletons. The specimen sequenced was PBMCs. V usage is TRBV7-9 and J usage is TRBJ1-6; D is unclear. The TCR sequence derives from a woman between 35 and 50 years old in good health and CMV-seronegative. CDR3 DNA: TGTGCCAGCAGCTACCAACCTAGGAGCGGCCATAATTCACCCCTCCACTTT. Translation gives CASSYQPRSGHNSPLHF.